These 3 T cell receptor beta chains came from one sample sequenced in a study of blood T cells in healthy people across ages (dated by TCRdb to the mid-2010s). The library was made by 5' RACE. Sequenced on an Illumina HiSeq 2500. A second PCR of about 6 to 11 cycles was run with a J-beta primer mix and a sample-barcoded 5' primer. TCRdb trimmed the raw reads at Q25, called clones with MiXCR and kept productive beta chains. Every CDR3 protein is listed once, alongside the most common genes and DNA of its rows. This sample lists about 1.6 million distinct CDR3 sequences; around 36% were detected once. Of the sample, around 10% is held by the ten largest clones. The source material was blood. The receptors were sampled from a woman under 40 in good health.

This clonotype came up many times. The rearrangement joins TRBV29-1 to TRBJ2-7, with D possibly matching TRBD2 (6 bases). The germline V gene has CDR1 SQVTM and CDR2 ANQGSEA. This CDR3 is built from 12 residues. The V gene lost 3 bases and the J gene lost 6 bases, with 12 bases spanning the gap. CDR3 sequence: CSVEVGGREQYF. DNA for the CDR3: TGCAGCGTTGAGGTAGGAGGGCGCGAGCAGTACTTC.

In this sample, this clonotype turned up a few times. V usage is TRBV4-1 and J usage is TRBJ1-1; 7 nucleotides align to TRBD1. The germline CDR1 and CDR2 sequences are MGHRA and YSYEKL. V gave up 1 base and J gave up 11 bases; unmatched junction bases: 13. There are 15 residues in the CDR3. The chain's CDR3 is CASSQVEFTGQVAFF. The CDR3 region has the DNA TGCGCCAGCAGCCAAGTGGAATTCACCGGACAGGTGGCTTTCTTT.

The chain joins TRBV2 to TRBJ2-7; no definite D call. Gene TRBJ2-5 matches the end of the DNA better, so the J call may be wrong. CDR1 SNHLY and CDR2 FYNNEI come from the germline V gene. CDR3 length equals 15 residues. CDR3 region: CARRGHLFDRETQYF. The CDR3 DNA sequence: TGTGCCAGACGAGGCCACTTGTTCGATAGAGAGACCCAGTACTTC.